This T cell receptor beta chain emerged from a study of molecular identifiers for immune sequencing clone quantification. The V end lost 10 bases, the J end lost 3 bases, and 9 bases lay between the germline ends. Germline V gene sequence: CDR1 MDHEN, CDR2 SYDVKM. The CDR3 consists of 11 residues. Bulk TCR libraries were made with methods that had been previously described and with listed TCR primers. TCRdb recomputed calls from the PCR reads with MiXCR, one row per CDR3 protein. This sample yields 490,000 or so distinct CDR3 sequences, of which about a fifth are seen a single time; more than 0.8% belongs to the top ten. There are a few counts of this clonotype. The antigen is not known. Study-wide results and limits: Identical TCR molecules can share a barcode, and this sharing could underestimate highly expanded clone sizes. Under 1% of molecules in naive cells, but over 97% of effector molecules, belonged to clones above 20 RNA copies.

The sequence was collected from a human donor in good health. Some libraries in this study had Jurkat cell RNA spiked in. The rearrangement links TRBV28 to TRBJ2-5; D remains ambiguous. What was sequenced was naive CD8+ T cells from blood, with Jurkat cell RNA spiked in. Subset here: FACS-sorted CD8+CD4-CCR7+CD45RA+ naive T cells. CDR3 DNA sequence: TGTGCCACCCGAGAGGAAGAGACCCAGTACTTC. Translating gives CATREEETQYF.